This section outlines one T cell receptor beta chain sequence together with its context. The source of the sample is a study of T cell responses to AZD1222 COVID-19 vaccine. Produced via immunoSEQ multiplex PCR; TCRdb's table is partial and in-frame only. The repertoire holds about 110,000 clones, with about 90% as singletons. V was pared by 5 bases and J by 14 bases, with 27 bases between. Germline V CDR1 and CDR2: SGHVS, FQNEAQ. This CDR3 contains 15 residues. The starting material was peripheral blood, obtained on day 0 of AZD1222 vaccination. V and J are TRBV7-8 and TRBJ1-2; a weak D match, TRBD1 (5 bases). The clonotype originates from an adult in good health. CDR3 protein: CASSLGTDIGTIGTF. The CDR3 DNA follows: TGTGCCAGCAGCCTAGGGACCGACATAGGGACGATTGGGACCTTC.